These T cell receptor beta chains were read from a single sample in a study of T-cell memory formation after mild COVID-19. TCRdb independently ran MiXCR on the 5' RACE reads; one entry per CDR3 protein. The sample has fewer than 50,000 distinct CDR3 sequences, roughly 6.6% seen once. Sequenced: PBMCs or a T cell subset sorted from them (not recorded which). Source of these receptors: an adult who had mild COVID-19 (a few samples of this study predate the infection). Cell type and time point are not known. The CDR3 runs from the conserved cysteine through the conserved F or W. Fields, in order: J gene, clone size, D gene, V gene, CDR3 protein, CDR3 DNA. D genes are given only for firm matches. Rows give clone size only sometimes, using once, few, many, or a class for an expanded clone.

j_gene: TRBJ2-1
abundance: -
d_gene: TRBD2
v_gene: TRBV7-2
CDR3aa: CASSISGGIRPEQFF
CDR3nt: TGTGCCAGCAGCATTAGCGGGGGGATCCGTCCTGAGCAGTTCTTC

j_gene: TRBJ2-5
abundance: few
d_gene: -
v_gene: TRBV20-1
CDR3aa: CSARRGPRRETQYF
CDR3nt: TGCAGTGCTAGACGGGGGCCAAGAAGGGAGACCCAGTACTTC

j_gene: TRBJ2-3
abundance: many
d_gene: -
v_gene: TRBV6-2/TRBV6-3
CDR3aa: CASSYPTLRGPHPADTQYF
CDR3nt: TGTGCCAGCAGTTACCCGACCTTAAGGGGCCCCCACCCAGCAGATACGCAGTATTTT

j_gene: TRBJ1-2
abundance: many
d_gene: -
v_gene: TRBV29-1
CDR3aa: CSVEPPSNYGYTF
CDR3nt: TGCAGCGTTGAACCCCCATCGAATTATGGCTACACCTTC

j_gene: TRBJ2-3
abundance: -
d_gene: -
v_gene: TRBV9
CDR3aa: CASSVGGASTDTQYF
CDR3nt: TGTGCCAGCAGCGTAGGGGGAGCTAGCACAGATACGCAGTATTTT

j_gene: TRBJ2-5
abundance: few
d_gene: -
v_gene: TRBV24-1
CDR3aa: CATSEQGPQETQYF
CDR3nt: TGTGCCACCAGTGAACAGGGCCCCCAAGAGACCCAGTACTTC

j_gene: TRBJ2-3
abundance: many
d_gene: -
v_gene: TRBV2
CDR3aa: CASKVSYSLEYF
CDR3nt: TGTGCCAGCAAGGTGTCCTACTCCCTCGAGTATTTT

j_gene: TRBJ1-4
abundance: many
d_gene: -
v_gene: TRBV7-8
CDR3aa: CASSRNPVVGEKLFF
CDR3nt: TGTGCCAGCAGCCGAAATCCGGTGGTTGGGGAAAAACTGTTTTTT

j_gene: TRBJ1-6
abundance: -
d_gene: -
v_gene: TRBV20-1
CDR3aa: CSASRGRGRSYNSPLHF
CDR3nt: TGCAGTGCTAGTAGAGGGAGGGGACGGTCCTATAATTCACCCCTCCACTTT

j_gene: TRBJ2-7
abundance: many
d_gene: TRBD1
v_gene: TRBV7-2
CDR3aa: CASSLGQGQYF
CDR3nt: TGTGCCAGCAGCCTCGGACAGGGCCAGTACTTC

j_gene: TRBJ2-1
abundance: -
d_gene: TRBD1
v_gene: TRBV11-3
CDR3aa: CASSSETGQGINEQFF
CDR3nt: TGTGCCAGCAGCTCTGAGACGGGACAGGGCATCAATGAGCAGTTCTTC

j_gene: TRBJ1-1
abundance: few
d_gene: -
v_gene: TRBV16
CDR3aa: CASSHSRGASEAFF
CDR3nt: TGTGCCAGCAGCCATTCTCGGGGGGCCTCTGAAGCTTTCTTT

j_gene: TRBJ2-7
abundance: many
d_gene: -
v_gene: TRBV7-9
CDR3aa: CASNRDGTYEQYF
CDR3nt: TGTGCCAGCAACCGGGACGGAACCTACGAGCAGTACTTC

j_gene: TRBJ1-5
abundance: many
d_gene: -
v_gene: TRBV6-2/TRBV6-3
CDR3aa: CASSYSGGFNQPQHF
CDR3nt: TGTGCCAGCAGTTACTCGGGGGGTTTCAATCAGCCCCAGCATTTT

j_gene: TRBJ1-5
abundance: many
d_gene: TRBD1
v_gene: TRBV28
CDR3aa: CASSTRTGGFNQPQHF
CDR3nt: TGTGCCAGCAGTACCCGGACAGGGGGCTTCAATCAGCCCCAGCATTTT

j_gene: TRBJ1-1
abundance: many
d_gene: -
v_gene: TRBV7-9
CDR3aa: CASSLADGYRTEAFF
CDR3nt: TGTGCCAGCAGCTTAGCGGACGGATACCGGACTGAAGCTTTCTTT

j_gene: TRBJ2-7
abundance: few
d_gene: -
v_gene: TRBV9
CDR3aa: CASSVADTSYEQYF
CDR3nt: TGTGCCAGCAGCGTAGCAGACACGTCCTACGAGCAGTACTTC

j_gene: TRBJ1-6
abundance: few
d_gene: -
v_gene: TRBV20-1
CDR3aa: CSATRVGGQESPLHF
CDR3nt: TGCAGTGCTACCAGGGTCGGGGGGCAAGAGTCACCCCTCCACTTT

j_gene: TRBJ1-4
abundance: many
d_gene: -
v_gene: TRBV12-3/TRBV12-4
CDR3aa: CASGGAGVEKLFF
CDR3nt: TGTGCCAGCGGGGGGGCAGGGGTCGAAAAACTGTTTTTT

j_gene: TRBJ2-1
abundance: few
d_gene: TRBD1
v_gene: TRBV27
CDR3aa: CASSSQVSGTGLYNEQFF
CDR3nt: TGTGCCAGCAGTTCCCAGGTATCCGGGACAGGGCTATACAATGAGCAGTTCTTC

j_gene: TRBJ2-5
abundance: few
d_gene: -
v_gene: TRBV2
CDR3aa: CASRKGGVQETQYF
CDR3nt: TGTGCCAGCAGAAAGGGGGGCGTGCAAGAGACCCAGTACTTC

j_gene: TRBJ2-3
abundance: many
d_gene: TRBD1
v_gene: TRBV5-1
CDR3aa: CASSRGGTYTQYF
CDR3nt: TGCGCCAGCAGCCGAGGGGGCACCTATACGCAGTATTTT

j_gene: TRBJ2-3
abundance: many
d_gene: -
v_gene: TRBV3-1
CDR3aa: CASSRRTTDTQYF
CDR3nt: TGTGCCAGCAGCCGGAGGACCACAGATACGCAGTATTTT

j_gene: TRBJ1-1
abundance: few
d_gene: -
v_gene: TRBV16
CDR3aa: CASSLHRDMNTEAFF
CDR3nt: TGTGCCAGCAGCCTCCACAGGGACATGAACACTGAAGCTTTCTTT

j_gene: TRBJ2-7
abundance: -
d_gene: -
v_gene: TRBV9
CDR3aa: CASSVARGEQYF
CDR3nt: TGTGCCAGCAGCGTAGCGAGGGGCGAGCAGTACTTC

j_gene: TRBJ2-5
abundance: many
d_gene: TRBD1
v_gene: TRBV5-6
CDR3aa: CASSLGTGALLGETQYF
CDR3nt: TGTGCCAGCAGCTTGGGGACAGGGGCACTCCTTGGAGAGACCCAGTACTTC

j_gene: TRBJ2-7
abundance: few
d_gene: -
v_gene: TRBV10-3
CDR3aa: CAISESGGRHSYEQYF
CDR3nt: TGTGCCATCAGTGAGTCTGGGGGGAGGCACTCCTACGAGCAGTACTTC

j_gene: TRBJ2-5
abundance: many
d_gene: TRBD2
v_gene: TRBV7-2
CDR3aa: CASSLGFGGSVTQYF
CDR3nt: TGTGCCAGCAGCTTAGGGTTTGGCGGGAGCGTGACCCAGTACTTC

j_gene: TRBJ2-3
abundance: few
d_gene: TRBD1
v_gene: TRBV2
CDR3aa: CASRGQGRVDTQYF
CDR3nt: TGTGCCAGCAGGGGACAGGGGCGGGTAGATACGCAGTATTTT

j_gene: TRBJ1-1
abundance: many
d_gene: -
v_gene: TRBV7-9
CDR3aa: CASSSRGARNTEAFF
CDR3nt: TGTGCCAGCAGCTCACGCGGGGCGAGGAACACTGAAGCTTTCTTT

j_gene: TRBJ2-5
abundance: many
d_gene: -
v_gene: TRBV15
CDR3aa: CATSRGGRETQYF
CDR3nt: TGTGCCACCAGCAGAGGGGGGAGGGAGACCCAGTACTTC

j_gene: TRBJ2-5
abundance: many
d_gene: -
v_gene: TRBV5-1
CDR3aa: CASSLVLGVLQETQYF
CDR3nt: TGCGCCAGCAGCTTGGTACTGGGGGTCCTCCAAGAGACCCAGTACTTC

j_gene: TRBJ2-5
abundance: many
d_gene: TRBD1
v_gene: TRBV5-1
CDR3aa: CASSGGQGAETQYF
CDR3nt: TGCGCCAGCAGCGGGGGACAGGGGGCAGAGACCCAGTACTTC

j_gene: TRBJ1-4
abundance: -
d_gene: -
v_gene: TRBV6-6
CDR3aa: CASSYLGTNEKLFF
CDR3nt: TGTGCCAGCAGTTACCTGGGTACTAATGAAAAACTGTTTTTT

j_gene: TRBJ1-5
abundance: few
d_gene: -
v_gene: TRBV6-6
CDR3aa: CASSPKNRNQPQHF
CDR3nt: TGTGCCAGCAGTCCGAAAAATCGCAATCAGCCCCAGCATTTT

j_gene: TRBJ2-7
abundance: many
d_gene: TRBD1
v_gene: TRBV7-9
CDR3aa: CASSRQGYEQYF
CDR3nt: TGTGCCAGCAGTCGACAGGGATACGAGCAGTACTTC

j_gene: TRBJ1-1
abundance: few
d_gene: TRBD1
v_gene: TRBV11-2
CDR3aa: CASSWGQLNTEAFF
CDR3nt: TGTGCCAGCAGCTGGGGACAGTTGAACACTGAAGCTTTCTTT

j_gene: TRBJ2-3
abundance: many
d_gene: -
v_gene: TRBV5-1
CDR3aa: CASSLGDSQDTQYF
CDR3nt: TGCGCCAGCAGCTTGGGAGACTCACAAGATACGCAGTATTTT

j_gene: TRBJ2-1
abundance: many
d_gene: TRBD2
v_gene: TRBV7-2
CDR3aa: CASSQGLALNEQFF
CDR3nt: TGTGCCAGCAGCCAGGGACTAGCGTTAAATGAGCAGTTCTTC

j_gene: TRBJ1-4
abundance: few
d_gene: -
v_gene: TRBV5-5
CDR3aa: CASSLRPGLGTNEKLFF
CDR3nt: TGTGCCAGCAGCTTGCGTCCAGGGTTAGGGACTAATGAAAAACTGTTTTTT

j_gene: TRBJ2-3
abundance: -
d_gene: TRBD1
v_gene: TRBV9
CDR3aa: CASSGTGADTQYF
CDR3nt: TGTGCCAGCAGCGGTACAGGGGCAGATACGCAGTATTTT

j_gene: TRBJ2-2
abundance: many
d_gene: TRBD1
v_gene: TRBV23-1
CDR3aa: CATRLTGGQARMSGGELFF
CDR3nt: TGCGCCACCCGCCTCACAGGGGGCCAGGCCCGGATGTCCGGCGGGGAGCTGTTTTTT